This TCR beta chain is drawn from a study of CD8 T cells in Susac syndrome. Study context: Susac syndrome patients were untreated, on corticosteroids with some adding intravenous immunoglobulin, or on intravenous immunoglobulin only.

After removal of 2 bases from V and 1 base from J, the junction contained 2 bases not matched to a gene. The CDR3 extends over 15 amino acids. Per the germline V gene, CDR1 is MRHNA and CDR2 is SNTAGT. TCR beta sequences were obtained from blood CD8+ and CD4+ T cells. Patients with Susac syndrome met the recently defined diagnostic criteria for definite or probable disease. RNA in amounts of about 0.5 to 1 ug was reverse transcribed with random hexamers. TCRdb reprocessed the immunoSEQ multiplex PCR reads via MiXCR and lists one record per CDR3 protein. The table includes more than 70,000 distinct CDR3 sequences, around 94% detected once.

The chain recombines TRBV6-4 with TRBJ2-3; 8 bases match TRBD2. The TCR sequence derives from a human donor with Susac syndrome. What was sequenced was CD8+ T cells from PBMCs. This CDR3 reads CASSDGRGGTDTQYF. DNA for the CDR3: TGTGCCAGCAGTGACGGGCGGGGGGGCACAGATACGCAGTATTTT.